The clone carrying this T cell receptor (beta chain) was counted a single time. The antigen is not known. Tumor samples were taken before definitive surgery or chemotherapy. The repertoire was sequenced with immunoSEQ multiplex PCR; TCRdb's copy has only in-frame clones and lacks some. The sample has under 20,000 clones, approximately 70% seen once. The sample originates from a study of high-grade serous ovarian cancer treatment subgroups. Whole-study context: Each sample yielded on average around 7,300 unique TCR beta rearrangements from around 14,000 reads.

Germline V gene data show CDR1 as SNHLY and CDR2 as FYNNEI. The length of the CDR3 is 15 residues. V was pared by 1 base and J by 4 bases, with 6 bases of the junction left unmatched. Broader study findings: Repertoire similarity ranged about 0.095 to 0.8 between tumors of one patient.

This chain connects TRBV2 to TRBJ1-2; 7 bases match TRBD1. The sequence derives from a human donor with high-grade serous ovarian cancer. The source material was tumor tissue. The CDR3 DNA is TGTGCCAGCAGTGAAGAGGGGGCTAAGACCTATGGCTACACCTTC. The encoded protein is CASSEEGAKTYGYTF.